The 10 T cell receptor beta chains presented below share a single source sample, sequenced in a study of shared clonotypes between healthy human individuals. This table comes from immunoSEQ multiplex PCR, and its TCRdb copy is limited to in-frame clones, with some not included. The table shows roughly 300,000 clones, with about nine tenths occurring only once. The material sequenced was memory CD8+ T cells sorted from blood. As for subset: CD45RO+ cells pooled with CCR7-negative TemRA cells. The receptors were gathered from a man between 18 and 29 years old in good health.

CDR3 amino acids: CASSPGTQETQYF. The CDR3 DNA follows: TGTGCCAGCAGTCCAGGGACCCAAGAGACCCAGTACTTC. This chain connects TRBV27 to TRBJ2-5; D is perhaps TRBD1 or TRBD2 (5 bases each). In germline, CDR1 is MNHEY, CDR2 SMNVEV (reference sequence). CDR3 length: 13 residues. V lost 5 bases and J lost 1, with 8 bases in between.

The CDR3: CASSQDQGAGTFEQYF. CDR3 DNA: TGCGCCAGCAGCCAAGATCAGGGGGCCGGGACTTTCGAGCAGTACTTC. This chain links TRBV4-1 with TRBJ2-7, with TRBD1 matching over 8 bases. CDR3 length equals 16 residues. In germline, CDR1 is MGHRA, CDR2 YSYEKL. The V segment lost 0 bases and the J segment 6 bases; nucleotides outside the gene matches: 10.

The chain is built from TRBV11-1 and TRBJ1-1, with D possibly matching TRBD1 (5 bases). Trimming removed 5 bases at V and 0 bases at J, with 16 bases between. The CDR3 runs 16 residues. Germline assignment: CDR1 SGHAT and CDR2 FQDESV (reference sequence). The CDR3 sequence: CASSPRSAGLNTEAFF. As DNA, the CDR3 is TGTGCCAGCAGCCCTCGGTCCGCAGGGTTGAACACTGAAGCTTTCTTT.

J is TRBJ2-7 and V is TRBV4-1; 7 nucleotides line up with TRBD2. CDR3 length equals 15 residues. Trimming at V came to 0 bases and at J to 7 bases, leaving 9 bases not matched to a gene. The germline CDR1 and CDR2 sequences are MGHRA and YSYEKL. This chain's CDR3 is CASSQERTLGGEQYF. The CDR3 region has the DNA TGCGCCAGCAGCCAAGAACGTACTTTGGGGGGGGAGCAGTACTTC.

Comments on this clone: This sample includes further DNA sequences coding for the same CDR3. The genes are TRBV4-3 and TRBJ1-1; D gene uncertain. The germline V gene encodes CDR1 LGHNA and CDR2 YSLEER. CDR3 length: 14 residues. V lost 0 bases to trimming and J lost 5 bases, with 10 bases between them. DNA for the CDR3: TGCGCCAGCAGCCAAGAAGGAGGAGGGACTGAAGCTTTCTTT. Translation gives CASSQEGGGTEAFF.

This clone appeared a single time. The J gene is TRBJ2-4, the V gene TRBV4-1; TRBD1 might be the D (6 bases). The CDR3 has 16 residues. The V and J ends lost 4 bases and 1 base respectively, with 14 bases between them. The germline gives CDR1 MGHRA, CDR2 YSYEKL. The CDR3 DNA sequence: TGCGCCAGCAGCCCCCGACAGGCTCTCGCCAAAAACATTCAGTACTTC. Amino acid sequence: CASSPRQALAKNIQYF.

The J gene is TRBJ1-2, the V gene TRBV4-3; 8 positions match TRBD1. CDR3 size: 15 residues. CDR1 LGHNA and CDR2 YSLEER come from the germline V gene. The V segment lost 1 base and the J segment 5 bases; nucleotides outside the gene matches: 6. The chain's CDR3 is CASSQGTGTGYGYTF. The DNA of the CDR3 is TGCGCCAGCAGCCAAGGGACCGGGACAGGTTATGGCTACACCTTC.

The chain recombines TRBV27 with TRBJ1-2; weak D call: TRBD1 (6 bases). V was cut by 5 bases and J by 7 bases, with 23 bases left in between. In germline, CDR1 is MNHEY, CDR2 SMNVEV (reference sequence). The CDR3 spans 16 residues. The CDR3 protein is CASSQSLWAGAIGYTF. The DNA for the CDR3 is TGTGCCAGCAGTCAAAGTCTGTGGGCGGGGGCAATTGGCTACACCTTC.

The chain employs TRBV30 and TRBJ2-5; 7 bases are a match to TRBD1. Looked up from germline, CDR1 is GTSNPN and CDR2 is SVGIG (reference sequence). CDR3 length: 13 residues. V was clipped by 2 bases and J by 4 bases; unmatched bases: 4. CDR3 sequence: CAWSLGTVETQYF. The DNA of the CDR3 is TGTGCCTGGAGTCTCGGGACAGTAGAGACCCAGTACTTC.

This chain joins TRBV5-1 and TRBJ2-7, with D possibly being TRBD1 (6 bases). The V gene's germline CDR1 is SGHRS and CDR2 YFSETQ. The V end was cut by 7 bases, the J end by 3 bases, with 17 bases between. There are 14 residues in the CDR3. CDR3 nucleotides: TGCGCCAGCGCTCTCACAGGGACCGACTACGAGCAGTACTTC. Protein product: CASALTGTDYEQYF. Full variable domain (outside the CDR3, taken from reference TRBV5-1 and TRBJ2-7): KAGVTQTPRYLIKTRGQQVTLSCSPISGHRSVSWYQQTPGQGLQFLFEYFSETQRNKGNFPGRFSGRQFSNSRSEMNVSTLELGDSALYLCASALTGTDYEQYFGPGTRLTVT.